Presented here are 21 T cell receptor beta chains from one specimen sequenced in a study of regulatory and conventional T cells in RAG deficiency. Blood CD4+ CD25-low CD127-high conventional T cells supplied the genomic DNA template. Generated by immunoSEQ multiplex PCR, the TCRdb table keeps only in-frame clones and is missing some. The data show some 22,000 clones, 85% to 95% seen once. The same data also contributed to another study, on regulatory T cells. That report adds: Amplification used 52 TRBV primers and 13 TRBJ primers.

The sequenced material came from CD4+ T cells sorted from blood. These receptor sequences come from a human donor in good health.

The J gene is TRBJ2-2, the V gene TRBV6-1; possible D gene TRBD1, 6 bases. The CDR3 covers 13 residues. V was cut by 3 bases and J by 5 bases, with 7 bases left in between. The V gene's germline CDR1 is MNHNS and CDR2 SASEGT. CDR3 sequence (DNA): TGTGCCAGCAGTGATCAGGGGACCGGGGAGCTGTTTTTT. This translates into CASSDQGTGELFF.

This sequence joins TRBV25-1 and TRBJ1-1; D is undetermined. This CDR3 contains 14 residues. From germline, CDR1 is MGHDK and CDR2 SYGVNS. V shed 3 bases and J shed 1 base, with 9 bases lying between them. CDR3 DNA: TGTGCCAGCAGTGAGAAAGAACGGAACACTGAAGCTTTCTTT. Translation: CASSEKERNTEAFF.

V usage is TRBV6-5 and J usage is TRBJ1-6; no firm D call. V dropped 6 bases and J dropped 9 bases, with 12 bases sitting between them. Germline V gives CDR1 MNHEY, CDR2 SVGAGI. The CDR3 is 13 amino acids. CDR3 loop: CASRPQGFSPLHF. The CDR3 DNA reads TGTGCCAGCAGACCTCAAGGGTTTTCACCCCTCCACTTT.

This clone has just one count. The gene calls are TRBV18 and TRBJ2-7, with 10 positions matching TRBD2. After removal of 0 bases from V and 0 bases from J, the junction contained 2 bases not matched to a gene. The length of the CDR3 is 16 residues. CDR1 is KGHSH, CDR2 LQKENI, per germline. The CDR3 DNA sequence: TGTGCCAGCTCACCACCGGCTAGCGGGAGCTCCTACGAGCAGTACTTC. This encodes CASSPPASGSSYEQYF. Complete variable domain (other parts from reference TRBV18 and TRBJ2-7): NAGVMQNPRHLVRRRGQEARLRCSPMKGHSHVYWYRQLPEEGLKFMVYLQKENIIDESGMPKERFSAEFPKEGPSILRIQQVVRGDSAAYFCASSPPASGSSYEQYFGPGTRLTVT.

The genes are TRBV2 and TRBJ2-5; D is unclear. This CDR3 has 11 amino acids. Trimming removed 8 bases from V and 5 bases from J, with 9 bases in between. Germline V CDR1 and CDR2: SNHLY, FYNNEI. The CDR3 sequence: CASGVWETQYF. The CDR3 nucleotides read TGTGCCAGCGGGGTTTGGGAGACCCAGTACTTC.

The chain has TRBV7-2 and TRBJ1-1; D uncertain. The CDR3 loop spans 14 amino acids. Between the trimmed V and J ends, which lost 5 bases and 1 base, there was a span of 11 bases. Per germline, CDR1 SGHTA and CDR2 FQGNSA. The CDR3 spells CASSPTPGNTEAFF. In DNA form, the CDR3 reads TGTGCCAGCAGCCCTACCCCAGGGAACACTGAAGCTTTCTTT.

CDR3: CASSPGHPMPLHF. The CDR3 coding sequence is TGTGCCAGCAGCCCGGGACATCCAATGCCCCTCCACTTT. V usage is TRBV6-5 and J usage is TRBJ1-6, with a possible D match to TRBD1 (6 bases). CDR3 length: 13 residues. Germline CDR1 is MNHEY and CDR2 is SVGAGI. Trimming shortened V by 6 bases and J by 13 bases, and 16 bases separated the two germline ends.

Only one count was recorded for this clone. The rearrangement joins TRBV7-6 to TRBJ2-7; 10 bases align to TRBD1. CDR1 and CDR2 (germline): SGHVS, FNYEAQ. The V segment lost 5 bases and the J segment 4 bases; nucleotides outside the gene matches: 8. The CDR3 has 15 residues. The DNA for the CDR3 is TGTGCCAGCAGCCCCGCCGGGACAGGGGAATACGAGCAGTACTTC. This gives the protein CASSPAGTGEYEQYF.

This clone has more than one count but fewer than ten. The rearrangement uses TRBV5-1 and TRBJ2-7; 7 nucleotides match TRBD1. CDR1 SGHRS and CDR2 YFSETQ come from the germline V gene. V was pared by 4 bases and J by 2 bases, with 6 bases of the junction left unmatched. The CDR3 is 14 residues long. DNA of the CDR3: TGCGCCAGCAGCGAGACAACAGGGGCCTACGAGCAGTACTTC. Translation gives CASSETTGAYEQYF.

The CDR3 DNA sequence: TGTGCCAGCAGCTTGACAGGGAACTCCTACAATGAGCAGTTCTTC. As protein: CASSLTGNSYNEQFF. This chain uses TRBV7-2 with TRBJ2-1, with TRBD1 identical over 7 bases. The V and J ends lost 3 bases and 0 bases, in that order; junction bases with no gene match: 2. The CDR3 length is 15 residues. CDR1 is SGHTA and CDR2 is FQGNSA in the germline V gene.

The J gene is TRBJ1-4, the V gene TRBV4-1, with D perhaps matching TRBD1 (6 bases). Trimming took off 4 bases at V and 7 bases at J, with 19 bases between the two ends. The CDR3 has 16 amino acids. Looked up from germline, CDR1 is MGHRA and CDR2 is YSYEKL. The CDR3 sequence is CASSLGPRGASEKLFF. CDR3 bases: TGCGCCAGCAGCCTAGGCCCTCGGGGGGCGTCTGAAAAACTGTTTTTT.

The chain carries TRBV6-1 and TRBJ1-2, with TRBD1 matching over 9 bases. In germline, CDR1 is MNHNS, CDR2 SASEGT. This CDR3 has 15 residues. The ends lost 6 bases at V and 4 bases at J; junction bases unmatched: 9. Written as DNA, the CDR3 is TGTGCCAGCAGACAGGGGGACAGGGTCATCTATGGCTACACCTTC. It translates to CASRQGDRVIYGYTF.

J is TRBJ2-7 and V is TRBV11-2; perhaps TRBD2 as D (6 bases). V gave up 1 base and J gave up 1 base, with 14 bases separating them. The CDR3 spans 16 residues. Per germline, CDR1 SGHAT and CDR2 FQNNGV. Written as DNA, the CDR3 is TGTGCCAGCAGCTTAGCGCGCGGGGAGTCGTCCTACGAGCAGTACTTC. Residues: CASSLARGESSYEQYF.

DNA of the CDR3: TGTGCCAGCTCACCTGTGGCAGGAGGAAAGGGGGAGCTGTTTTTT. The encoded protein is CASSPVAGGKGELFF. This chain connects TRBV18 to TRBJ2-2; tentative D call: TRBD2 (5 bases). Trimming pared 3 bases from V and 8 bases from J, leaving 16 bases between. The germline V gene encodes CDR1 KGHSH and CDR2 LQKENI. The CDR3 is 15 amino acids. Combining the CDR3 with reference TRBV18 and TRBJ2-2 gives the whole variable domain NAGVMQNPRHLVRRRGQEARLRCSPMKGHSHVYWYRQLPEEGLKFMVYLQKENIIDESGMPKERFSAEFPKEGPSILRIQQVVRGDSAAYFCASSPVAGGKGELFFGEGSRLTVL.

This rearrangement joins TRBV7-9 to TRBJ2-1; D is uncertain. This CDR3 is 13 amino acids long. Germline V gene data show CDR1 as SEHNR and CDR2 as FQNEAQ (reference sequence). V lost 3 bases and J 4 bases, leaving 7 bases between the germline ends. The DNA of the CDR3 is TGTGCCAGCAGCTTGGACCAATACAATGAGCAGTTCTTC. This sequence encodes CASSLDQYNEQFF.

V and J are TRBV9 and TRBJ2-1; 11 bases match TRBD2. This CDR3 contains 15 residues. V gave up 4 bases and J gave up 4 bases; unmatched junction bases: 4. Germline CDR1 and CDR2: SGDLS and YYNGEE. In nucleotides, the CDR3 is TGTGCCAGCAGCTATCGACTAGCGGGGTACAATGAGCAGTTCTTC. Its translation: CASSYRLAGYNEQFF.

V and J are TRBV7-2 and TRBJ2-1; D possibly corresponds to TRBD1 (5 bases). Trimming removed 6 bases at V and 6 bases at J, with 12 bases between. The length of the CDR3 is 13 residues. Germline CDR1 reads SGHTA; CDR2 reads FQGNSA. The CDR3 bases are TGTGCCAGCAGGGGGTTGGGGCGCAATGAGCAGTTCTTC. Translation: CASRGLGRNEQFF.

The chain links TRBV11-3 to TRBJ2-7, with TRBD2 matching 10 bases. Germline trimming cut 5 bases from V and 3 bases from J; bases unmatched to any gene: 7. CDR3 length: 15 residues. Germline V gives CDR1 SGHNT, CDR2 YENEEA. CDR3 amino acids: CASSPTSGRVYEQYF. The CDR3 DNA follows: TGTGCCAGCAGCCCCACCAGCGGGAGGGTCTACGAGCAGTACTTC.

The chain links TRBV5-1 to TRBJ2-6; 9 bases are shared with TRBD1. Germline values: CDR1 SGHRS, CDR2 YFSETQ. V shed 3 bases and J 4 bases; nucleotides not matched to a gene: 5. This CDR3 comprises 16 residues. CDR3 in DNA: TGCGCCAGCAGCTCACGGACAGGGGACGGGGCCAACGTCCTGACTTTC. Its translation: CASSSRTGDGANVLTF.

V and J are TRBV11-2 and TRBJ2-1; no reliable D call. Germline loops: CDR1 SGHAT, CDR2 FQNNGV. The V end lost 3 bases, the J end lost 5 bases, and 8 bases lay between the germline ends. The CDR3 length is 13 residues. Written as DNA, the CDR3 is TGTGCCAGCAGCTTCTCAGAGAACAATGAGCAGTTCTTC. It yields the protein CASSFSENNEQFF.

This clone showed up just once. The V call is TRBV14, the J call TRBJ2-1, with 7 positions matching TRBD1. The germline V gene encodes CDR1 SGHDN and CDR2 FVKESK. Germline trimming cut 3 bases from V and 7 bases from J; bases unmatched to any gene: 15. CDR3 size: 17 residues. In DNA, the CDR3 is TGTGCCAGCAGCCATATAAGTCGTGAGGGGGCTGGGAATGAGCAGTTCTTC. Translating it yields CASSHISREGAGNEQFF.